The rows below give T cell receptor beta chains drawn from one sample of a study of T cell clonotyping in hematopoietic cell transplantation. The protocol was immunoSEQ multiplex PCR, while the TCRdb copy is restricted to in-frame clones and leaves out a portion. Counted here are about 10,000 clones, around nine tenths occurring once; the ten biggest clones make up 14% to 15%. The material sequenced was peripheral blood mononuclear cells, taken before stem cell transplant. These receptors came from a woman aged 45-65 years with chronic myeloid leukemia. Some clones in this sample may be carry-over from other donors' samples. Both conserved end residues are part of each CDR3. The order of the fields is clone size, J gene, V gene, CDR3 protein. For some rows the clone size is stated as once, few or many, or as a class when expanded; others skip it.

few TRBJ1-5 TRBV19 CASSIGGINQPQHF
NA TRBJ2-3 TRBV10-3 CAISERSWDGGTDTQYF
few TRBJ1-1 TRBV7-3 CASSLMPGPKGAEAFF
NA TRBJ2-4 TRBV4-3 CASSQGPTGTDKNIQYF
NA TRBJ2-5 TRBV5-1 CASSPGLDQETQYF
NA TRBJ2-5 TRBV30 CAWSVGDHTMTQYF
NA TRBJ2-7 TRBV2 CASNRRSYEQYF
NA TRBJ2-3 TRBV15 CATSRDQQGGPNPARNTQYF
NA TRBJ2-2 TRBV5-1 CASSLVLGSNTGELFF
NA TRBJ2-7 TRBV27 CASSPGLAASEQYF
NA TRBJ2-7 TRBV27 CASSLQRGSYEQYF
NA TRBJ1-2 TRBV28 CASSLPGRGYTF
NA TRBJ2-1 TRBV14 CASSIGQGAIDEQFF
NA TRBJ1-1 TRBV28 CASGPGPEAFF
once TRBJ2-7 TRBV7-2 CASNRAGNSYEQYF
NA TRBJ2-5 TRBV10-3 CAIRPNPSTPQGQETQYF
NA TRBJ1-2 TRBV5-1 CASSWARDSGYGYTF
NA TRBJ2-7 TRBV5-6 CASSLVGTSYEQYF
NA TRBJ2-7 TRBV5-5 CASSLVPPSYEQYF
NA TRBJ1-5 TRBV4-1 CASSQYREGSNQPQHF
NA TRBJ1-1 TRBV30 CAWSFWQGDMNTEAFF
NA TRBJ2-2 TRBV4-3 CASSQDGNTGELFF
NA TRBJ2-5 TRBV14 CASSQVGTKETQYF
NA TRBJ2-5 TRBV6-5 CASRGLAEETQYF
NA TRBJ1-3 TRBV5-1 CASSLVTGAGNTIYF
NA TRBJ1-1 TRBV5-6 CASSLVGQGRSTEAFF
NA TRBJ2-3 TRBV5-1 CASSSDGTSGRMSTDTQYF
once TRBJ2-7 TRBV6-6 CASSYSSVGAYEQYF
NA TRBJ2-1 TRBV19 CASSPRTSGRVSDEQFF
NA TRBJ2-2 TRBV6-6 CASVAGGEELFF
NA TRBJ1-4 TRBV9 CASSVDFRGEKLFF
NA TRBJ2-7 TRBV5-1 CASSFGGTIQYEQYF
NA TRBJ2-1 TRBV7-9 CASSPIGDEQFF
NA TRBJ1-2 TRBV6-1 CASSEPGYNYVSTF
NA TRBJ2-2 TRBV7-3 CASSYRLGKNTGELFF
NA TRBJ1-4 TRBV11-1 CASSLQGAAANEKLFF
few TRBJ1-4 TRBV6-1 CASSEYGFDVEKLFF